This TCR beta chain was recorded in a study of CD8+ T cells in alopecia areata. Concerning this clone itself: A read error may produce the germline difference seen at one junction end.

Once RNA had been extracted, it was reverse transcribed into cDNA to act as the sequencing template. Clones were read by immunoSEQ multiplex PCR, and TCRdb kept only the in-frame ones, dropping some. This table has more than 75,000 clones, 35% to 45% appearing once. The CDR3 runs to 14 residues. Germline values: CDR1 SSHAT, CDR2 FNYEAQ (reference sequence). Specimen: CD4+ T cells sorted from blood. The sequence came from a human donor with alopecia areata. The chain joins TRBV7-7 to TRBJ2-3; TRBD1 or TRBD2 may be the D gene (6 bases each). The CDR3 DNA is TGTGCTAGCAGCTTAGTAGGGGGGTCAGATACGCAGTATTTT. Translation: CASSLVGGSDTQYF.